Each of the 9 T cell receptor beta chains below was sequenced from the same sample in a study of cytomegalovirus exposure and HLA in healthy donors. Vbeta (60) and Jbeta (13) primers were used in the PCR. Using immunoSEQ multiplex PCR, the repertoire was profiled, and TCRdb retains in-frame clones only, with some absent. The sample lists 150,000 or so clones, 60% to 80% seen once, with approximately 15% in the top ten. Sequencing input: PBMCs. These receptors were collected from a woman aged 40 to 50 in good health and CMV-seronegative.

This chain links TRBV27 with TRBJ2-7; possible D gene TRBD2, 6 bases. CDR3 length: 15 residues. Germline V CDR1 and CDR2: MNHEY, SMNVEV (reference sequence). V lost 7 bases to trimming and J lost 3 bases, with 19 bases between them. The CDR3 region has the DNA TGTGCCAGCAACCCACAGCACGGGGAGGTCTACGAGCAGTACTTC. It specifies CASNPQHGEVYEQYF.

The gene calls are TRBV4-1 and TRBJ2-1, with 7 bases aligning to TRBD2. Per germline, CDR1 MGHRA and CDR2 YSYEKL. Losses at the gene ends were 1 base for V and 3 bases for J; bases not matched to a gene: 3. This CDR3 comprises 15 residues. The CDR3 nucleotides are TGCGCCAGCAGCCAAGTTCCTAGCGGCTACAATGAGCAGTTCTTC. This gives the protein CASSQVPSGYNEQFF.

This clone was seen once. The V call is TRBV5-1, the J call TRBJ1-1, with D perhaps matching TRBD1 (5 bases). The V end lost 4 bases, the J end lost 5 bases, and 12 bases lay between the germline ends. The CDR3 length is 13 residues. The germline gives CDR1 SGHRS, CDR2 YFSETQ. The CDR3 loop reads CASSDPGGTEAFF. In nucleotides, the CDR3 is TGCGCCAGCAGCGATCCGGGGGGGACTGAAGCTTTCTTT.

The chain employs TRBV27 and TRBJ1-1; D uncertain. The CDR3 contains 16 residues. Germline CDR1 reads MNHEY; CDR2 reads SMNVEV (reference sequence). V lost 5 bases to trimming and J lost 0 bases, with 16 bases between them. The CDR3 region is CASSPGYRYMNTEAFF. As DNA, the CDR3 is TGTGCCAGCAGTCCCGGTTACAGATACATGAACACTGAAGCTTTCTTT.

This rearrangement joins TRBV28 to TRBJ1-1; 7 nucleotides match TRBD1. CDR3 length equals 15 residues. Germline assignment: CDR1 MDHEN and CDR2 SYDVKM. J gave up 0 bases and V 5 bases, and 6 bases lay outside the gene matches. The DNA for the CDR3 is TGTGCCAGCAGTCCCCCGGACAGGATGAACACTGAAGCTTTCTTT. Its translation: CASSPPDRMNTEAFF.

The chain has TRBV10-3 and TRBJ2-1, with D perhaps matching TRBD1 (6 bases). The CDR3 runs to 14 residues. The germline V gene has CDR1 ENHRY and CDR2 SYGVKD. Trimming pared 5 bases from V and 8 bases from J, leaving 16 bases between. CDR3 DNA sequence: TGTGCCATCAGTTCCGTACAGGGTGGGGATGAGCAGTTCTTC. Its protein product is CAISSVQGGDEQFF.

The rearrangement uses TRBV12-5 and TRBJ2-3, with 11 bases fitting TRBD2. Germline assignment: CDR1 LGHNT and CDR2 FRNRAP. V lost 6 bases, J lost 2 bases, and 10 bases stayed unmatched. The CDR3 totals 17 residues. In nucleotides, the CDR3 is TGTGCTAGTGGCGACTCAAGACTAGCGGGGAACACAGATACGCAGTATTTT. Amino acid sequence: CASGDSRLAGNTDTQYF.

This clone has only a few counts. The chain combines TRBV7-9 with TRBJ2-5; D may be TRBD2 (6 bases). The V end was cut by 5 bases, the J end by 8 bases, with 12 bases between. Germline assignment: CDR1 SEHNR and CDR2 FQNEAQ (reference sequence). This CDR3 has 12 residues. In DNA form, the CDR3 reads TGTGCCAGCAGCCCGGGACTTCCCACCCAGTACTTC. Its protein product is CASSPGLPTQYF.

This chain joins TRBV19 and TRBJ1-2, with 7 bases fitting TRBD1. CDR3 length: 15 amino acids. Germline CDR1 LNHDA, CDR2 SQIVND (reference sequence). V shed 8 bases and J 5 bases; nucleotides not matched to a gene: 14. For the CDR3, the DNA is TGTGCCAGTGGAAGAGGGGGCCTTAGGGGATATGGCTACACCTTC. Its protein is CASGRGGLRGYGYTF.